The 4 T cell receptor beta chains reported below all come from one sample, sequenced in a study of beta chain features in type 1 diabetes. As every portion of the isolated RNA was reverse transcribed, the sequencing read expressed TCRB transcripts. Produced via immunoSEQ multiplex PCR; TCRdb's table is partial and in-frame only. The profile shows about 320,000 clones, about 15% of them singletons. Material for sequencing was central memory CD4+ T cells from blood. The receptors shown here come from a man aged 30-40 years in good health.

The table lists this clone with a few counts. V gene TRBV7-3 combines with J gene TRBJ2-7, with 11 bases aligning to TRBD2. The CDR3 runs to 14 residues. V shed 5 bases, J shed 7 bases, and the junction held 7 bases outside the gene matches. The germline CDR1 and CDR2 sequences are SGHTA and FQGTGA. The CDR3: CASSATSGMGEQYV. The DNA of the CDR3 is TGTGCCAGCAGCGCGACTAGCGGGATGGGTGAGCAGTACGTC.

The genes are TRBV6-1 and TRBJ1-2, with D possibly being TRBD1 (6 bases). This CDR3 is 15 amino acids long. Germline CDR1 and CDR2: MNHNS and SASEGT. Trimming took 3 bases from V and 8 from J, leaving 19 bases between them. CDR3 in amino acids: CASSEGPGVLGGYTF. CDR3 bases: TGTGCCAGCAGTGAGGGCCCAGGGGTGTTGGGAGGCTACACCTTC.

The chain uses TRBV11-2 and TRBJ2-1, with TRBD2 matching over 10 bases. This CDR3 comprises 16 residues. The germline V gene encodes CDR1 SGHAT and CDR2 FQNNGV. The ends lost 6 bases at V and 4 bases at J; junction bases unmatched: 9. The CDR3 loop is CASRILAGGGYNEQFF. DNA for the CDR3: TGTGCCAGCAGAATATTAGCGGGGGGTGGTTACAATGAGCAGTTCTTC.

This clone was detected a few times. The chain joins TRBV6-1 to TRBJ2-2; D perhaps matches TRBD1 (5 bases). Germline CDR1 reads MNHNS; CDR2 reads SASEGT. V shed 4 bases and J shed 2 bases, with 8 bases lying between them. The CDR3 contains 14 residues. The DNA of the CDR3 is TGTGCCAGCAGTGGACAGATCAACACCGGGGAGCTGTTTTTT. It encodes CASSGQINTGELFF.